This passage covers 8 T cell receptor beta chains from one sample sequenced in a study of blood T cell repertoires in COVID-19. The repertoire was sequenced with immunoSEQ multiplex PCR; TCRdb's copy has only in-frame clones and lacks some. Of some 150,000 clones in the sample, approximately 89% are singletons; the top ten hold around 1.6%. The sequenced sample consisted of peripheral blood. Every receptor here comes from a human donor in a cohort sampled during active COVID-19.

The V and J genes are TRBV10-3 and TRBJ1-5, with 10 positions matching TRBD1. The V gene end was trimmed by 7 bases and the J gene end by 6 bases; junction bases not matched to a gene: 3. CDR3 length: 13 amino acids. Germline V gene sequence: CDR1 ENHRY, CDR2 SYGVKD. CDR3 protein: CAITRDRGQPQHF. The CDR3 DNA is TGTGCCATCACCCGGGACAGGGGTCAGCCCCAGCATTTT.

The CDR3 DNA sequence: TGCAGCGTTGCCGCGACAGGGGAGGGCACCATATATTTT. Translated: CSVAATGEGTIYF. This chain links TRBV29-1 with TRBJ1-3; 8 bases agree with TRBD1. The CDR3 extends over 13 amino acids. V gave up 4 bases and J gave up 9 bases; unmatched junction bases: 8. Germline CDR1 reads SQVTM; CDR2 reads ANQGSEA.

The rearrangement joins TRBV20-1 to TRBJ2-3; D remains unclear. V shed 6 bases and J shed 4 bases, with 8 bases lying between them. Germline V gene sequence: CDR1 DFQATT, CDR2 SNEGSKA (reference sequence). This CDR3 has 11 residues. Written as DNA, the CDR3 is TGCAGTGCAGTCAGCGCAGATACGCAGTATTTT. This encodes CSAVSADTQYF.

The chain combines TRBV12-3 or TRBV12-4 with TRBJ1-5, with unresolved D. V lost 5 bases, J lost 3 bases, and 8 bases lay in between. The length of the CDR3 is 13 residues. The chain's CDR3 is CASSLGFNQPQHF. CDR3 coding DNA: TGTGCCAGCAGTCTCGGGTTCAATCAGCCCCAGCATTTT.

The table lists this clone with a count of one. The chain links TRBV6-5 to TRBJ2-3, with a possible D match to TRBD2 (5 bases). Per germline, CDR1 MNHEY and CDR2 SVGAGI. The ends were cut back, 11 bases at V and 0 bases at J, with 12 bases in the middle. This CDR3 is built from 13 residues. CDR3 nucleotide sequence: TGTGCCGGCCGGGAACCTAGCACAGATACGCAGTATTTT. Its protein product is CAGREPSTDTQYF.

The rearrangement joins TRBV7-9 to TRBJ2-5; D not certain. This CDR3 contains 14 residues. V was pared by 0 bases and J by 7 bases, with 12 bases between. Germline V gene sequence: CDR1 SEHNR, CDR2 FQNEAQ (reference sequence). CDR3 nucleotides: TGTGCCAGCAGCTTAGCGGGCGAGCTCGGGACCCAGTACTTC. Translation gives CASSLAGELGTQYF. Variable domain in full (rest from reference TRBV7-9 and TRBJ2-5): DTGVSQNPRHKITKRGQNVTFRCDPISEHNRLYWYRQTLGQGPEFLTYFQNEAQLEKSRLLSDRFSAERPKGSFSTLEIQRTEQGDSAMYLCASSLAGELGTQYFGPGTRLLVL.

This chain joins TRBV19 and TRBJ1-1; D unclear. The CDR3 has 14 residues. Germline V gives CDR1 LNHDA, CDR2 SQIVND (reference sequence). V shed 6 bases and J shed 4 bases, with 15 bases lying between them. CDR3 coding DNA: TGTGCCAGTAGGGAGGTCTATTCGACCACTGAAGCTTTCTTT. Residues: CASREVYSTTEAFF.

The gene calls are TRBV25-1 and TRBJ1-6; 7 nucleotides line up with TRBD1. The CDR3 spans 14 residues. Trimming removed 6 bases from V and 8 bases from J; junction bases left unmatched: 7. Germline V gene data show CDR1 as MGHDK and CDR2 as SYGVNS. CDR3 residues: CASRNRGVDSPLHF. In DNA form, the CDR3 reads TGTGCCAGCAGAAACAGGGGTGTTGATTCACCCCTCCACTTT.